The clone carrying this T cell receptor beta chain came up a few times. This sample is drawn from a study of T-cell reconstitution after alpha-beta-depleted transplantation in children. Unique molecular identifiers were built into the TCRbeta library. TCRdb re-called the PCR reads with MiXCR, one entry per CDR3 protein. The data contain about 540,000 distinct CDR3 sequences, 18% of them singletons. The origin of this receptor is a human donor who donated a stem cell graft to a child with acute lymphoblastic leukemia. This specimen was PBMCs from the stem cell graft donor, taken from the stem cell graft.

DNA for the CDR3: TGTGCCAGCAGCCCCAGATCCGGGAAAGGAAACACCATATATTTT. Its translation: CASSPRSGKGNTIYF. The J gene is TRBJ1-3, the V gene TRBV7-9, with no clear D. V lost 5 bases to trimming and J lost 4 bases, with 15 bases between them. Per the germline V gene, CDR1 is SEHNR and CDR2 is FQNEAQ (reference sequence). CDR3 length: 15 amino acids.